A selection of T cell receptor beta chains follows, all from one sample in a study of Ad26.COV2.S vaccination and SARS-CoV-2 variants. Profiled with immunoSEQ multiplex PCR; TCRdb holds only in-frame clones, not every one. The table records 200,000 to 300,000 clones, approximately 88% of them present only once. Material: peripheral blood, obtained in a trial of Ad26.COV2.S vaccine versus placebo. The receptors were gathered from a person aged 18-65 years who received the Ad26.COV2.S COVID-19 vaccine or a placebo. The CDR3 runs from the conserved cysteine through the conserved F or W. Each record gives: V gene, J gene, D gene, clone size, CDR3 DNA, CDR3 protein. The D gene is left open where the match is weak. The size entry is marked missing in some rows and otherwise reads once, few, many or a size class.

v_call: TRBV9; j_call: TRBJ1-2; d_call: -; clone_size: few; cdr3_nt: TGTGCCAGCAGCACTGGGACAAACTATGGCTACACCTTC; cdr3_aa: CASSTGTNYGYTF
v_call: TRBV7-2; j_call: TRBJ2-3; d_call: -; clone_size: -; cdr3_nt: TGTGCCAGCAGCTCCGCGTTAACTCCGGCAGATACGCAGTATTTT; cdr3_aa: CASSSALTPADTQYF
v_call: TRBV19; j_call: TRBJ2-2; d_call: -; clone_size: -; cdr3_nt: TGTGCCACCAAGGACGGTCCTGAGACCGGGGAGCTGTTTTTT; cdr3_aa: CATKDGPETGELFF
v_call: TRBV5-6; j_call: TRBJ1-2; d_call: -; clone_size: -; cdr3_nt: TGTGCCAGCAGCGGATGGGGCCGAGCCGATGGCTACACCTTC; cdr3_aa: CASSGWGRADGYTF
v_call: TRBV3-1/TRBV3-2; j_call: TRBJ1-5; d_call: TRBD1; clone_size: -; cdr3_nt: TGTGCCAGCAGCCTAGGGACAGGCCCCAATCAGCCCCAGCATTTT; cdr3_aa: CASSLGTGPNQPQHF
v_call: TRBV11-2; j_call: TRBJ1-1; d_call: -; clone_size: -; cdr3_nt: TGTGCCAGCAGCTTCGCCCCTAGGAACACTGAAGCTTTCTTT; cdr3_aa: CASSFAPRNTEAFF
v_call: TRBV2; j_call: TRBJ1-3; d_call: -; clone_size: -; cdr3_nt: TGTGCCAGCGCGGTGCAGGGAGGAAACACCATATATTTT; cdr3_aa: CASAVQGGNTIYF
v_call: TRBV9; j_call: TRBJ1-2; d_call: -; clone_size: -; cdr3_nt: TGTGCCAGCAGCGTAGGTGCTTCCCGGACCGAGTATGGCTACACCTTC; cdr3_aa: CASSVGASRTEYGYTF
v_call: TRBV5-1; j_call: TRBJ2-3; d_call: -; clone_size: -; cdr3_nt: TGCGCCAGCAGCGTGGACAGCCCCACAGATACGCAGTATTTT; cdr3_aa: CASSVDSPTDTQYF
v_call: TRBV14; j_call: TRBJ2-2; d_call: TRBD1; clone_size: -; cdr3_nt: TGTGCCAGCAGCAATAGACAGGGGAAGACCGGGGAGCTGTTTTTT; cdr3_aa: CASSNRQGKTGELFF
v_call: TRBV5-4; j_call: TRBJ1-2; d_call: -; clone_size: once; cdr3_nt: TGTGCCAGCAGCTTGGACAACTATGGCTACACCTTC; cdr3_aa: CASSLDNYGYTF
v_call: TRBV25-1; j_call: TRBJ1-6; d_call: TRBD1; clone_size: -; cdr3_nt: TGTGCCAGCAGTGAAAGGACAGGGAGGGTGGGTTCACCCCTCCACTTT; cdr3_aa: CASSERTGRVGSPLHF
v_call: TRBV18; j_call: TRBJ2-7; d_call: -; clone_size: few; cdr3_nt: TGTGCCAGCTCATCAGGGTACGAGCAGTACTTC; cdr3_aa: CASSSGYEQYF
v_call: TRBV25-1; j_call: TRBJ2-7; d_call: TRBD2; clone_size: -; cdr3_nt: TGTGCCAGCAGTTCTAGCGGGGGGGGAGGCTACGAGCAGTACTTC; cdr3_aa: CASSSSGGGGYEQYF
v_call: TRBV6-1; j_call: TRBJ2-4; d_call: TRBD1; clone_size: -; cdr3_nt: TGTGCCAGCAGTGAAGATCCGGGACAGGGGTCGTTAAGCATTCAGTACTTC; cdr3_aa: CASSEDPGQGSLSIQYF
v_call: TRBV9; j_call: TRBJ1-4; d_call: -; clone_size: once; cdr3_nt: TGTGCCAGCAGCGTAGCAGCAACTAATGAAAAACTGTTTTTT; cdr3_aa: CASSVAATNEKLFF
v_call: TRBV28; j_call: TRBJ1-5; d_call: TRBD1; clone_size: -; cdr3_nt: TGTGCCAGCAGTTTTAAGGGGGCCGGGGGGCAGCCCCAGCATTTT; cdr3_aa: CASSFKGAGGQPQHF
v_call: TRBV6-2/TRBV6-3; j_call: TRBJ1-5; d_call: -; clone_size: -; cdr3_nt: TGTGCCAGCAGCCGGGGGACGCTGAGCAATCAGCCCCAGCATTTT; cdr3_aa: CASSRGTLSNQPQHF
v_call: TRBV14; j_call: TRBJ1-2; d_call: TRBD1; clone_size: once; cdr3_nt: TGTGCCAGCAGCCTCCTCACCCCCACAGGGGGCTATGGCTACACCTTC; cdr3_aa: CASSLLTPTGGYGYTF
v_call: TRBV9; j_call: TRBJ2-3; d_call: -; clone_size: -; cdr3_nt: TGTGCCAGCAGCGTAGGTCACCGCGAGGTAGATACGCAGTATTTT; cdr3_aa: CASSVGHREVDTQYF
v_call: TRBV6-6; j_call: TRBJ2-1; d_call: -; clone_size: -; cdr3_nt: TGTGCCAGCAGTTGGAGCTCCTACAATGAGCAGTTCTTC; cdr3_aa: CASSWSSYNEQFF
v_call: TRBV6-2/TRBV6-3; j_call: TRBJ2-3; d_call: -; clone_size: many; cdr3_nt: TGTGCCAGCAGTTACGGGCAGGAGGCAGATACGCAGTATTTT; cdr3_aa: CASSYGQEADTQYF
v_call: TRBV5-1; j_call: TRBJ2-1; d_call: -; clone_size: -; cdr3_nt: TGCGCCAGCAGCTTGGAGGGGACGGTGGGTGAGCAGTTCTTC; cdr3_aa: CASSLEGTVGEQFF
v_call: TRBV6-6; j_call: TRBJ1-2; d_call: -; clone_size: -; cdr3_nt: TGTGCCAGCAGTCCCATACAGGCCTATGGCTACACCTTC; cdr3_aa: CASSPIQAYGYTF
v_call: TRBV4-2; j_call: TRBJ1-3; d_call: -; clone_size: few; cdr3_nt: TGTGCCAGCAGCCAAGAGGCCAGCCCTGGAAACACCATATATTTT; cdr3_aa: CASSQEASPGNTIYF
v_call: TRBV3-1/TRBV3-2; j_call: TRBJ2-1; d_call: TRBD2; clone_size: -; cdr3_nt: TGTGCCAGCAGCCAAGCCGCTAGCGGGGGCGGCGATGAGCAGTTCTTC; cdr3_aa: CASSQAASGGGDEQFF
v_call: TRBV7-9; j_call: TRBJ1-5; d_call: -; clone_size: -; cdr3_nt: TGTGCCAGCAGCTTAGAGGGGTTCAATCAGCCCCAGCATTTT; cdr3_aa: CASSLEGFNQPQHF
v_call: TRBV4-3; j_call: TRBJ2-1; d_call: -; clone_size: -; cdr3_nt: TGCGCCAGCAGCCAAGGTAGTACCCCGCGGCAGTTCTTC; cdr3_aa: CASSQGSTPRQFF
v_call: TRBV6-5; j_call: TRBJ2-5; d_call: -; clone_size: -; cdr3_nt: TGTGCCAGCAGTTATAATCAATGGAGGGAGACCCAGTACTTC; cdr3_aa: CASSYNQWRETQYF
v_call: TRBV19; j_call: TRBJ1-5; d_call: TRBD1; clone_size: once; cdr3_nt: TGTGCCAGTAGACAACAGGGGGTCAATCAGCCCCAGCATTTT; cdr3_aa: CASRQQGVNQPQHF
v_call: TRBV6-4; j_call: TRBJ2-1; d_call: TRBD2; clone_size: -; cdr3_nt: TGTGCCAGCAGTGACGGGAGTAGCGGGAGCTATGAGCAGTTCTTC; cdr3_aa: CASSDGSSGSYEQFF
v_call: TRBV7-6; j_call: TRBJ2-7; d_call: TRBD1; clone_size: -; cdr3_nt: TGTGCCAGCAGCCCCTTACAGGGGGCTTCCTACGAGCAGTACTTC; cdr3_aa: CASSPLQGASYEQYF
v_call: TRBV19; j_call: TRBJ2-7; d_call: TRBD1; clone_size: -; cdr3_nt: TGTGCCAGTAGTCCAGGGACAGGGGACCACGAGCAGTACTTC; cdr3_aa: CASSPGTGDHEQYF
v_call: TRBV15; j_call: TRBJ2-1; d_call: -; clone_size: -; cdr3_nt: TGTGCCACCAGCCCGTCGAGGGTAGCGAACAATGAGCAGTTCTTC; cdr3_aa: CATSPSRVANNEQFF
v_call: TRBV6-4; j_call: TRBJ2-3; d_call: TRBD2; clone_size: -; cdr3_nt: TGTGCCAGCAGCGGACTAGCGGGGGCTAGCACAGATACGCAGTATTTT; cdr3_aa: CASSGLAGASTDTQYF
v_call: TRBV4-1; j_call: TRBJ2-5; d_call: -; clone_size: -; cdr3_nt: TGCGCCAGCATGGAAGGGGATTATGGGGGCTTCCAGTACTTC; cdr3_aa: CASMEGDYGGFQYF
v_call: TRBV29-1; j_call: TRBJ1-2; d_call: -; clone_size: -; cdr3_nt: TGCAGCGTTTCAAGCGGGTTAGAAGGCTACACCTTC; cdr3_aa: CSVSSGLEGYTF
v_call: TRBV28; j_call: TRBJ2-5; d_call: TRBD2; clone_size: -; cdr3_nt: TGTGCCAGCAGTACCGGACTAGCGGGGGGTCAAGAGACCCAGTACTTC; cdr3_aa: CASSTGLAGGQETQYF
v_call: TRBV11-2; j_call: TRBJ2-2; d_call: TRBD2; clone_size: -; cdr3_nt: TGTGCCAGCAGCTTATGGAGCGGGGGGGCGAACACCGGGGAGCTGTTTTTT; cdr3_aa: CASSLWSGGANTGELFF
v_call: TRBV6-5; j_call: TRBJ1-2; d_call: -; clone_size: -; cdr3_nt: TGTGCCAGCAGTTACGACGGCTCCTATGGCTACACCTTC; cdr3_aa: CASSYDGSYGYTF
v_call: TRBV9; j_call: TRBJ2-2; d_call: -; clone_size: -; cdr3_nt: TGTGCCAGCAGCGTAAGCATTTTTGACCTTAACACCGGGGAGCTGTTTTTT; cdr3_aa: CASSVSIFDLNTGELFF
v_call: TRBV9; j_call: TRBJ2-3; d_call: TRBD2; clone_size: once; cdr3_nt: TGTGCCAGCAGCGTAGACGCTAGCGGAGGTAAGGAGAATACGCAGTATTTT; cdr3_aa: CASSVDASGGKENTQYF
v_call: TRBV25-1; j_call: TRBJ2-1; d_call: TRBD2; clone_size: -; cdr3_nt: TGTGCCAGCACGCGGGAGGTGCAGTTCTTC; cdr3_aa: CASTREVQFF
v_call: TRBV28; j_call: TRBJ2-6; d_call: TRBD1; clone_size: -; cdr3_nt: TGTGCCAGCAGTGCACAGGGGCCTGGGGCCAACGTCCTGACTTTC; cdr3_aa: CASSAQGPGANVLTF
v_call: TRBV19; j_call: TRBJ1-2; d_call: -; clone_size: -; cdr3_nt: TGTGGCGTCGACGGTCCTAACTATGGCTACACCTTC; cdr3_aa: CGVDGPNYGYTF
v_call: TRBV4-3; j_call: TRBJ1-1; d_call: -; clone_size: few; cdr3_nt: TGCGCCAGCAGCCAAGATATGTTGGGGCCTGAAGCTTTCTTT; cdr3_aa: CASSQDMLGPEAFF
v_call: TRBV15; j_call: TRBJ2-5; d_call: TRBD2; clone_size: once; cdr3_nt: TGTGCCACCAGCAGAGGAGGGACTATACGTCAAGAGACCCAGTACTTC; cdr3_aa: CATSRGGTIRQETQYF
v_call: TRBV28; j_call: TRBJ2-5; d_call: -; clone_size: -; cdr3_nt: TGTGCCAGCAGGCCTACCGAGGTCCCACTAATAATGGCTGAGACCCAGTACTTC; cdr3_aa: CASRPTEVPLIMAETQYF
v_call: TRBV11-2; j_call: TRBJ2-7; d_call: -; clone_size: -; cdr3_nt: TGTGCCAGCAGCTTAAACTTCCGAAACTACGAGCAGTACTTC; cdr3_aa: CASSLNFRNYEQYF
v_call: TRBV7-6; j_call: TRBJ2-5; d_call: -; clone_size: -; cdr3_nt: TGTGCCAGCAGCTCACAGGGCAACCAAGAGACCCAGTACTTC; cdr3_aa: CASSSQGNQETQYF
v_call: TRBV5-4; j_call: TRBJ2-7; d_call: -; clone_size: -; cdr3_nt: TGTGCCAGCAGCACGAAGCTAGCGAGCTCCTACGAGCAGTACTTC; cdr3_aa: CASSTKLASSYEQYF
v_call: TRBV7-3; j_call: TRBJ2-3; d_call: -; clone_size: once; cdr3_nt: TGTGCCAGCAGCTTTTCTGGGAGCACAGATACGCAGTATTTT; cdr3_aa: CASSFSGSTDTQYF
v_call: TRBV5-6; j_call: TRBJ2-7; d_call: TRBD1; clone_size: -; cdr3_nt: TGTGCCAGCAGCTTGGGACAGGGGCCCCTTGGTGGCGAGCAGTACTTC; cdr3_aa: CASSLGQGPLGGEQYF
v_call: TRBV27; j_call: TRBJ2-7; d_call: TRBD2; clone_size: -; cdr3_nt: TGTGCCAGCAGTCTGACTAGCGGGTACTCCTACGAGCAGTACTTC; cdr3_aa: CASSLTSGYSYEQYF
v_call: TRBV5-1; j_call: TRBJ2-2; d_call: TRBD1; clone_size: -; cdr3_nt: TGCGCCAGCACACCGGGACAGGGGGCTTCCCCAACCGGGGAGCTGTTTTTT; cdr3_aa: CASTPGQGASPTGELFF
v_call: TRBV11-1; j_call: TRBJ1-3; d_call: -; clone_size: once; cdr3_nt: TGTGCCAGCAGCCGCACTACAGGCGCAAGGGACACCATATATTTT; cdr3_aa: CASSRTTGARDTIYF
v_call: TRBV2; j_call: TRBJ2-5; d_call: -; clone_size: -; cdr3_nt: TGTGCCAGCGACAGGACCCAAGAGACCCAGTACTTC; cdr3_aa: CASDRTQETQYF
v_call: TRBV7-6; j_call: TRBJ2-3; d_call: -; clone_size: -; cdr3_nt: TGTGCCAGCAGCTTAGCCGACTTACTCACAGATACGCAGTATTTT; cdr3_aa: CASSLADLLTDTQYF
v_call: TRBV4-2; j_call: TRBJ2-1; d_call: TRBD2; clone_size: -; cdr3_nt: TGTGCCAGCAGCCAAGAACCGCGGCTAGCGGGAGATTGGAATGAGCAGTTCTTC; cdr3_aa: CASSQEPRLAGDWNEQFF
v_call: TRBV7-9; j_call: TRBJ2-2; d_call: TRBD2; clone_size: -; cdr3_nt: TGTGCCAGCAGCCCTGGACTAGCGGGGGCCTCGGGCACCGGGGAGCTGTTTTTT; cdr3_aa: CASSPGLAGASGTGELFF